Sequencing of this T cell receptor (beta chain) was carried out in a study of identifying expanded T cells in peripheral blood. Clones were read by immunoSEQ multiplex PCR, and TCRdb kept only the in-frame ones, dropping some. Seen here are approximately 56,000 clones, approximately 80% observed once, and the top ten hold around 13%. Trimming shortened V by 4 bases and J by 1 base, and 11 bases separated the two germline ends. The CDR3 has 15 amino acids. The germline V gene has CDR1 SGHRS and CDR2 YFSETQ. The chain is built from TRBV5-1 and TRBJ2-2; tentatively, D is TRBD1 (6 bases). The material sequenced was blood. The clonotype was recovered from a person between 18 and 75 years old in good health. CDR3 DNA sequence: TGCGCCAGCAGCCCCGACAGGAGGAACACCGGGGAGCTGTTTTTT. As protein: CASSPDRRNTGELFF.